This T cell receptor (beta chain) was recovered during a study of regulatory T cells in long-lasting Graves disease. General study findings and limits: Persistent Graves' patients showed less TCR diversity than newly diagnosed patients showed. Segments TRBV28, TRBJ1-2 and TRBJ2-5 showed preferential usage in persistent disease.

The table lists this clonotype with a few counts. The antigen is unknown. This CDR3 contains 15 residues. Germline lookup yields CDR1 SNHLY and CDR2 FYNNEI. Losses at the gene ends were 5 bases for V and 5 bases for J; bases not matched to a gene: 7. Time point here: persistent/refractory GD, antithyroid drugs over 5 years with positive TRAb. The TCR library was prepared using RNA isolated from PBMCs. Staff took about 9.8 milliliters of peripheral blood and put it into EDTA tubes. HTBI primers from iRepertoire and Arm-PCR of CDR3 regions yielded the TCR beta libraries. A single record per CDR3 protein comes from TCRdb applying MiXCR to the multiplex PCR reads. The sample yields a few hundred thousand distinct CDR3 sequences, 20% to 30% seen once.

The rearrangement links TRBV2 to TRBJ2-1, with 9 positions matching TRBD2. This clonotype originated in a female donor with Graves disease. Here the sequenced sample was peripheral blood mononuclear cells (PBMCs), taken when the disease was refractory, from a patient treated with antithyroid drugs. DNA of the CDR3: TGTGCCAGCAGTCGCGGACTAGCGCGAGACAATGAGCAGTTCTTC. Amino acids: CASSRGLARDNEQFF. The full variable domain, completed using reference TRBV2 and TRBJ2-1, is EPEVTQTPSHQVTQMGQEVILRCVPISNHLYFYWYRQILGQKVEFLVSFYNNEISEKSEIFDDQFSVERPDGSNFTLKIRSTKLEDSAMYFCASSRGLARDNEQFFGPGTRLTVL.